This T cell receptor (beta chain) was documented in a study of shared clonotypes between healthy human individuals (dated by TCRdb to 2020 to 2021). A note on the overall study: A few men and two women, aged 18 to 49 years, made up the cohort. Per donor, three plates each were used for CD4 naive and CD4 memory, two for CD8 naive, and one for CD8 memory. The study deeply sequenced blood TCR repertoires of roughly five healthy adults to estimate repertoire size and the extent of clonotype sharing between individuals. To increase sequencing depth and limit assay-specific biases, different laboratories used diverse techniques to prepare libraries and sequence TCR repertoires. Between about 0.94 and 8.9 billion PBMCs per donor were obtained by leukapheresis.

Using the deep immunoSEQ assay, TCR CDR3 regions were amplified from genomic DNA by multiplex PCR. Genomic DNA extracted from each cell subset was distributed evenly over all wells of several immunoSEQ 96-well plates, and each plate served as one replicate. For sorted subsets, each replicate PCR was loaded with approximately 190 ng genomic DNA, equivalent to 25,000 to 30,000 T cell genomes. Purified libraries were measured with a Qubit 3.0 fluorometer, size-checked on a Bioanalyzer 2100, and measured again with the KAPA Library Quantification kit. Every immunoSEQ 96-well plate was sequenced on a dedicated single-read 150-cycle Illumina NextSeq 550 flow cell. In the paper's pipeline: Because the immunoSEQ output included only junctional sequences and no quality scores, the filtering could not be the same as the filtering used for full-length reads. To assign V/J genes and CDR3, sequences were annotated using PyIR, a Python wrapper for IgBLAST v1.9, with IMGT germline references. Any read was removed if the V/J assignment was weak (E-value above 1e-6), the CDR3 was missing, or the read contained stop codons, out-of-frame junctions, or ambiguous translated residues. V3J clonotypes were defined by identical inferred V gene, J gene, and CDR3 amino acid sequence. Percentage overlap between repertoires was calculated by dividing the number of shared unique clonotypes by the size of the smaller repertoire. Repertoire richness was assessed with RTK rarefaction, the Chao1 estimator, and Recon v2.1 estimates of unobserved clonotypes. OLGA was used to compute generation probabilities for all TCRbeta clonotypes that the gDNA method yielded from four donors. The table was pulled from immuneACCESS by TCRdb, which kept in-frame rearrangements only. Such tables lose some clones; where checked, under half of the loss comes from unresolved V genes, and the rest has no known cause. Clone size and V and J calls were adopted from that table, with D and trimming inferred from the DNA. Present in this sample are roughly 1.5 million clones, 95% to 99% of which were seen just once. The ten largest make up about 0.45% of the sample.

Comment on this clone: Its antigen is currently not known. No much larger clone is present one base from it, and per-base qualities are unavailable.

What the work shows at the level of the full study, not this receptor alone: Higher generation probabilities were observed for clonotypes shared by all four sorted-subset donors than for non-shared clonotypes. Naive subsets generally had larger estimated clonotype richness than memory subsets did. The genetic and exposure-history diversity represented was limited by the small number of donors. Pairwise subsampling indicated that sequencing depth was expected to affect the degree of clonotype sharing among donors. Incomplete sequencing was indicated by rarefaction of sorted-subset datasets, despite the large sequencing depth. When several donors were compared, the shared fraction of clonotypes was 5% to 6.5% for naive CD4, roughly 3.4% for naive CD8, 2% to 2.5% for memory CD4, and 0.3% to 0.5% for memory CD8. Sampling was restricted to blood, and TCR repertoires in tissues likely differ from the TCR repertoires found in blood.

Donors were healthy HIV-negative adults with no recently reported acute infections or vaccinations. Only Caucasian adults living in Nashville, Tennessee, USA were represented among the donors. Magnetic negative selection was used to enrich CD4+ T cells, after which naive cells were positively selected on CD45RA and the negative fraction became the memory subset. After blood collection by leukapheresis, PBMCs were isolated using Ficoll-Histopaque density gradient centrifugation and then cryopreserved in the vapor phase of liquid nitrogen. Analytical flow cytometry was used to check the purity and quantity of each magnetically sorted T cell population. Genomic DNA was isolated from every sorted fraction and measured by UV absorbance on a Nanodrop 2000c. Taken from the germline V gene, the CDR1 and CDR2 loops are MRHNA and SNTAGT. Trimmed from V: 1 base; trimmed from J: 3 bases; junction bases lacking a gene match: 2. The CDR3 goes from the cysteine to the phenylalanine over 15 residues. Solely the CDR3 DNA is kept, with 45 bases framed from the first base.

This clonotype was obtained from a man under 40 in good health. Sequencing was performed on naive CD4+ T cells sorted from blood. Taken with the paper, the label for cell subset or site translates to: CD45RA+ positively selected. This receptor chain uses TRBV6-4 and TRBJ2-4, with 8 middle bases fitting TRBD1. The nucleotides read TGTGCCAGCAGTGACTTGGACAGGGACAAAAACATTCAGTACTTC. It translates to CASSDLDRDKNIQYF.